The 8 T cell receptor beta chains listed next were all sequenced from one sample in a study of blood T cell repertoires in COVID-19. The table came from immunoSEQ multiplex PCR; TCRdb's copy has only in-frame clones and leaves some out. The sample yields about 230,000 clones, under 90% seen once. Sequencing was performed on PBMCs or T cells enriched from blood (not recorded which). The receptors derive from a man in his sixties who had recovered from COVID-19.

This sequence joins TRBV19 and TRBJ1-5, with a weak D call TRBD1 (6 bases). The germline V gene encodes CDR1 LNHDA and CDR2 SQIVND (reference sequence). Trimming cost V 0 bases and J 2 bases, with 11 bases left between them. The CDR3 has 16 amino acids. In nucleotides, the CDR3 is TGTGCCAGTAGTATAGACCCTCCAGGGGGCAATCAGCCCCAGCATTTT. Translation: CASSIDPPGGNQPQHF.

The rearrangement uses TRBV9 and TRBJ1-1; D remains unclear. The CDR3 runs 12 residues. CDR1 is SGDLS, CDR2 YYNGEE, per germline. The V end lost 4 bases, the J end lost 0 bases, and 4 bases lay between the germline ends. The CDR3 loop is CASSPVNTEAFF. The CDR3 DNA follows: TGTGCCAGCAGCCCGGTGAACACTGAAGCTTTCTTT.

In this sample, this clone turned up once. The chain recombines TRBV2 with TRBJ2-4; TRBD1 matches at 7 bases. Germline V gene data show CDR1 as SNHLY and CDR2 as FYNNEI. This CDR3 region has 14 residues. After removal of 6 bases from V and 3 bases from J, the junction contained 5 bases not matched to a gene. CDR3 coding DNA: TGTGCCAGCAGCCCCGGGACAGTCAAAAACATTCAGTACTTC. Protein product: CASSPGTVKNIQYF.

The V gene is TRBV12-3 or TRBV12-4, the J gene TRBJ2-2; D uncertain. V was clipped by 3 bases and J by 4 bases, with 3 bases between them. CDR3 length: 12 residues. The CDR3 nucleotides are TGTGCCAGCAGTTTTATCACCGGGGAGCTGTTTTTT. Amino acids: CASSFITGELFF.

The chain couples TRBV11-2 to TRBJ1-1; 8 positions match TRBD1. Germline lookup yields CDR1 SGHAT and CDR2 FQNNGV. The CDR3 runs 15 residues. J was trimmed by 3 bases and V by 1 base; bases with no gene match: 4. CDR3: CASSLARRGHTEAFF. The CDR3 DNA sequence: TGTGCCAGCAGCTTAGCACGCAGGGGGCACACTGAAGCTTTCTTT.

In its sample, this clone was seen a few times. This rearrangement joins TRBV4-2 to TRBJ1-2, with D unclear. The V end lost 7 bases, the J end lost 0 bases, and 15 bases lay between the germline ends. The CDR3 has 15 residues. Per germline, CDR1 LGHNA and CDR2 YNFKEQ. The CDR3 DNA is TGTGCCAGCAACCCCTCCCCCGGGGCTAACTATGGCTACACCTTC. This encodes CASNPSPGANYGYTF.

V is TRBV5-1 and J is TRBJ1-2; D is unclear. Trimming pared 0 bases from V and 2 bases from J, leaving 8 bases between. The V gene's germline CDR1 is SGHRS and CDR2 YFSETQ. The CDR3 runs to 14 residues. The CDR3 is CASSLVSPNYGYTF. The CDR3 DNA reads TGCGCCAGCAGCTTGGTTTCCCCGAACTATGGCTACACCTTC. Full variable domain (missing parts from reference TRBV5-1 and TRBJ1-2): KAGVTQTPRYLIKTRGQQVTLSCSPISGHRSVSWYQQTPGQGLQFLFEYFSETQRNKGNFPGRFSGRQFSNSRSEMNVSTLELGDSALYLCASSLVSPNYGYTFGSGTRLTVV.

The chain has TRBV4-1 and TRBJ1-5; tentative D call: TRBD1 (6 bases). Germline V gene sequence: CDR1 MGHRA, CDR2 YSYEKL. Trimming stripped 4 bases from V and 3 bases from J, with 16 bases between. This CDR3 is built from 16 residues. CDR3 sequence reads: CASSREFRTDNQPQHF. The DNA for the CDR3 is TGCGCCAGCAGCCGAGAATTTAGGACAGACAATCAGCCCCAGCATTTT.